The 10 T cell receptor beta chains below were found in one sample sequenced in a study of post-analysis software for immune sequencing data. TCR beta cDNA libraries had unique molecular identifiers. TCRdb redid the calling of the PCR reads with MiXCR, one entry per CDR3 protein. The profile shows about 810,000 distinct CDR3 sequences, roughly 58% of them singletons. Study-level findings and limits: Five or six TRBV segments were significantly more frequent in patients than in controls. TRBV5-6, TRBV5-1 and TRBV20-1 were among these segments.

Antigen specificity for these receptors is unknown. Specimen: blood. Receptors were obtained from a girl between 10 and 17 years old with multiple sclerosis.

This clonotype has only a few counts. The J gene is TRBJ2-3, the V gene TRBV29-1; 9 bases line up with TRBD1. V lost 7 bases and J lost 0; bases outside the gene matches: 2. Looked up from germline, CDR1 is SQVTM and CDR2 is ANQGSEA. The CDR3 is 13 amino acids. CDR3 nucleotides: TGCAGCGCGGGACAGGGTAGCACAGATACGCAGTATTTT. Translated, it gives CSAGQGSTDTQYF.

This clonotype was seen a handful of times. The chain links TRBV7-2 to TRBJ1-2, with D hard to call. Germline V lookup: CDR1 SGHTA, CDR2 FQGNSA. The CDR3 runs to 15 residues. V was pared by 5 bases and J by 0 bases, with 13 bases between. The DNA for the CDR3 is TGTGCCAGCAGCCCCTACGGAAAAGCTAACTATGGCTACACCTTC. As protein: CASSPYGKANYGYTF.

This chain uses TRBV7-9 with TRBJ2-6; unclear D gene. The V end lost 2 bases, the J end lost 12 bases, and 11 bases lay between the germline ends. CDR3 length equals 13 residues. CDR1 and CDR2 (germline): SEHNR, FQNEAQ (reference sequence). CDR3 sequence: CASSLFLGPVLTF. The DNA for the CDR3 is TGTGCCAGCAGCTTATTTCTAGGGCCCGTCCTGACTTTC.

The chain joins TRBV7-9 to TRBJ2-3; 8 bases map to TRBD1. This CDR3 is built from 16 residues. The germline V gene encodes CDR1 SEHNR and CDR2 FQNEAQ (reference sequence). Trimming at V came to 3 bases and at J to 1 base, leaving 6 bases not matched to a gene. The DNA of the CDR3 is TGTGCCAGCAGCTTCGCGGGACAGGTACGCACAGATACGCAGTATTTT. Its protein is CASSFAGQVRTDTQYF.

This clonotype was observed a few times. This rearrangement joins TRBV12-5 to TRBJ1-5; D unresolved. CDR3 length equals 14 residues. Per the germline V gene, CDR1 is LGHNT and CDR2 is FRNRAP. The V gene lost 4 bases and the J gene lost 6 bases, with 13 bases spanning the gap. CDR3 DNA sequence: TGTGCTAGTGGTTCTTTAGACCCCGTTCAGCCCCAGCATTTT. This translates into CASGSLDPVQPQHF.

This clonotype was observed a handful of times. The rearrangement links TRBV12-3 or TRBV12-4 to TRBJ1-2; D is ambiguous. CDR3 length equals 15 residues. V lost 9 bases and J 0 bases, leaving 17 bases between the germline ends. The CDR3 DNA is TGTGCCAGTCAAGGAGACCGGCCCGCTAACTATGGCTACACCTTC. It yields the protein CASQGDRPANYGYTF.

With respect to this clonotype: It may be a read error: a sequence one base away is much more abundant. This chain uses TRBV20-1 with TRBJ2-7; 9 bases map to TRBD1. This CDR3 is built from 13 residues. The V gene's germline CDR1 is DFQATT and CDR2 SNEGSKA (reference sequence). With V trimmed by 3 bases and J by 1 base, 1 base remained unmatched. CDR3: CSASGTGSYEQYF. In DNA form, the CDR3 reads TGCAGTGCTAGCGGGACAGGGTCCTACGAGCAGTACTTC.

The V gene is TRBV7-2, the J gene TRBJ2-1, with D hard to call. CDR1 is SGHTA and CDR2 is FQGNSA in the germline V gene. The CDR3 is 11 residues long. Trimming took 6 bases from V and 8 from J, leaving 8 bases between them. The DNA of the CDR3 is TGTGCCAGCAGGGGTGTGGATGAGCAGTTCTTC. Amino acids: CASRGVDEQFF.

The gene calls are TRBV6-5 and TRBJ2-7; 8 bases align to TRBD1. Unmatched junction bases numbered 13, after V lost 0 bases and J lost 6 bases. Looked up from germline, CDR1 is MNHEY and CDR2 is SVGAGI. This CDR3 is built from 17 residues. CDR3 DNA sequence: TGTGCCAGCAGTTACTCAATTCCGGGACAGGTGCAATTCGAGCAGTACTTC. Its translation is CASSYSIPGQVQFEQYF.

V gene TRBV5-1 combines with J gene TRBJ2-7, with 9 positions matching TRBD2. CDR3 size: 17 residues. Germline V CDR1 and CDR2: SGHRS, YFSETQ. J was trimmed by 5 bases and V by 0 bases; bases with no gene match: 12. Here the CDR3 reads CASSLARDSGRGNEQYF. The CDR3 DNA reads as TGCGCCAGCAGCTTGGCCAGGGATAGCGGGAGAGGGAACGAGCAGTACTTC. Full variable domain (missing parts from reference TRBV5-1 and TRBJ2-7): KAGVTQTPRYLIKTRGQQVTLSCSPISGHRSVSWYQQTPGQGLQFLFEYFSETQRNKGNFPGRFSGRQFSNSRSEMNVSTLELGDSALYLCASSLARDSGRGNEQYFGPGTRLTVT.